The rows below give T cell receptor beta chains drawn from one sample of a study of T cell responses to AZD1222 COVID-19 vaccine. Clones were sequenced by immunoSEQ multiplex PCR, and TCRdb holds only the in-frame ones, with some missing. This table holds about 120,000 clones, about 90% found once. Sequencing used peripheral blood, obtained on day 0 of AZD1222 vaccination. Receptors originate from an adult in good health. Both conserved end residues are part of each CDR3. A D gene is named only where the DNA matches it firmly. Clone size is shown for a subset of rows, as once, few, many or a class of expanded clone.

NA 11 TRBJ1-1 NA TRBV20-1 CRALSGTEAFF TGCAGAGCCCTTAGTGGCACTGAAGCTTTCTTT
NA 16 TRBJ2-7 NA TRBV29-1 CSVEGGKGDLSYEQYF TGCAGCGTTGAAGGTGGAAAGGGAGACCTATCCTACGAGCAGTACTTC
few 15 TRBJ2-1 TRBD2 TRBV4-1 CASSQTTSGSHEQFF TGCGCCAGCAGCCAAACAACTAGCGGGAGTCATGAGCAGTTCTTC
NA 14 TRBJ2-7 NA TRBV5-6 CASSLVGDAYEQYF TGTGCCAGCAGCTTGGTCGGAGATGCCTACGAGCAGTACTTC
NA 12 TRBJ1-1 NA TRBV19 CASTLFNTEAFF TGTGCCAGTACTCTCTTTAACACTGAAGCTTTCTTT
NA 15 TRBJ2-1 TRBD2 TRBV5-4 CASSLDRTSPHEQFF TGTGCCAGCAGCTTGGACAGGACTAGCCCTCATGAGCAGTTCTTC
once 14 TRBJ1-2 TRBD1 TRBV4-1 CASSPQQQGDGYTF TGCGCCAGCAGCCCACAACAACAGGGGGACGGCTACACCTTC
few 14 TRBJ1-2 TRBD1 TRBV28 CASRGQGESQGYTF TGTGCCAGCCGCGGACAGGGCGAGTCTCAAGGCTACACCTTC
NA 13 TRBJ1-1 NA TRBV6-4 CASSDSDNTEAFF TGTGCCAGCAGTGACTCGGACAACACTGAAGCTTTCTTT
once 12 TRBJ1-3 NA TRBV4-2 CASSQHQNTIYF TGTGCCAGCAGCCAACACCAGAACACCATATATTTT
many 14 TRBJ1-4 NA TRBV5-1 CASSPAGLNEKLFF TGCGCCAGCAGCCCCGCAGGGTTAAATGAAAAACTGTTTTTT
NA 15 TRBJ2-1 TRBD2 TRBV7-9 CASRSSGGGHNEQFF TGTGCCAGCAGATCGAGCGGGGGAGGACACAATGAGCAGTTCTTC
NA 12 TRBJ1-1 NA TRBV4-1 CASSQEPAEAFF TGCGCCAGCAGCCAAGAGCCAGCCGAAGCTTTCTTT
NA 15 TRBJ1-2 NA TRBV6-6 CASSPPGGAEYGYTF TGTGCCAGCAGTCCCCCTGGGGGCGCAGAGTATGGCTACACCTTC
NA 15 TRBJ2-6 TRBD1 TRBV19 CASSFTGAGANVLTF TGTGCCAGTAGTTTCACAGGGGCTGGGGCCAACGTCCTGACTTTC
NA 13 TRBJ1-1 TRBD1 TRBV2 CASRQGAATEAFF TGTGCCAGCAGACAGGGGGCTGCCACTGAAGCTTTCTTT
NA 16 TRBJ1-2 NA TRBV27 CASSSQVVGQNYGYTF TGTGCCAGCAGTTCCCAGGTCGTGGGACAAAACTATGGCTACACCTTC
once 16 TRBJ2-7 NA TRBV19 CASSLRGLSEGDEQYF TGTGCCAGTAGTCTCCGGGGACTCTCGGAGGGGGACGAGCAGTACTTC
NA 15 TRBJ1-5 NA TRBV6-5 CASSYSPRGNQPQHF TGTGCCAGCAGTTACTCCCCTCGGGGCAATCAGCCCCAGCATTTT
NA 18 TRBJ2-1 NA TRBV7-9 CASSPLVLGASLSGEQFF TGTGCCAGCAGCCCCCTAGTGCTAGGAGCCTCCCTTTCGGGTGAGCAGTTCTTC
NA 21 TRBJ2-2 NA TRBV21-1 CASSTRGLAGGGARATGELFF TGTGCCAGCAGCACCCGGGGACTAGCGGGAGGAGGGGCGCGAGCCACCGGGGAGCTGTTTTTT
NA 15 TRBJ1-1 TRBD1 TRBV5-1 CASSLAPDRGSEAFF TGCGCCAGCAGCTTGGCCCCGGACAGGGGCTCTGAAGCTTTCTTT
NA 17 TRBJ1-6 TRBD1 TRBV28 CASSPTPDRGVDSPLHF TGTGCCAGCAGTCCTACGCCAGACAGGGGAGTTGATTCACCCCTCCACTTT
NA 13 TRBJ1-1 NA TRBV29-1 CSVLQGLETEAFF TGCAGCGTTTTACAGGGTTTAGAAACTGAAGCTTTCTTT